Listed here are 16 T cell receptor beta chains from one sample, sequenced in a study of T cell responses to AZD1222 COVID-19 vaccine (dated by TCRdb to the early 2020s). Taken with the paper, the label for time point translates to: baseline before first vaccination. Receptors were amplified or captured by the immunoSEQ multiplex PCR assay. As stored in TCRdb, this immuneACCESS dataset retains in-frame rearrangements with V and J assigned. A fraction of the clones does not appear; measured against another copy, unresolved V genes explain less than half of the discrepancy, and the remainder lacks a known reason. In all, the sample holds roughly 190,000 clones, and approximately 91% of those were seen once. The ten biggest clones cover approximately 0.98% of the sample. Sequenced material: peripheral blood, taken on day 0 of AZD1222 vaccination. These receptors were collected from an adult in good health.

This rearrangement joins TRBV3-1 (or the pseudogene TRBV3-2) to TRBJ2-1; 10 bases are a match to TRBD2. The CDR3 is 13 amino acids. With V trimmed by 8 bases and J by 10 bases, 8 bases remained unmatched. Germline V lookup: CDR1 LGHDT, CDR2 YNNKEL (reference sequence). The CDR3 DNA is TGTGCCAGCGGTAGCGGGAGGTCGTGGGAGCAGTTCTTC. This codes for CASGSGRSWEQFF.

In this sample, this clone turned up a few times. This chain links TRBV19 with TRBJ2-4, with D possibly being TRBD1 (6 bases). The V end was cut by 5 bases, the J end by 3 bases, with 11 bases between. The germline CDR1 and CDR2 sequences are LNHDA and SQIVND (reference sequence). The CDR3 spans 14 residues. This CDR3 is CASSRTELKNIQYF. In nucleotides, the CDR3 is TGTGCCAGTAGTCGGACAGAACTCAAAAACATTCAGTACTTC.

This chain connects TRBV6-1 to TRBJ2-7; D gene ambiguous. Germline V gene data show CDR1 as MNHNS and CDR2 as SASEGT. CDR3 length: 12 amino acids. V was cut by 1 base and J by 4 bases, with 5 bases left in between. This chain's CDR3 is CASSEGRYEQYF. CDR3 in DNA: TGTGCCAGCAGTGAAGGCAGATACGAGCAGTACTTC.

The V gene is TRBV27, the J gene TRBJ2-7, with a possible D match to TRBD1 (5 bases). V lost 6 bases and J lost 3, with 9 bases in between. Germline V CDR1 and CDR2: MNHEY, SMNVEV (reference sequence). There are 12 residues in the CDR3. The CDR3 DNA sequence: TGTGCCAGCAGGCAGGGCTTCTACGAGCAGTACTTC. Its translation: CASRQGFYEQYF.

The chain combines TRBV6-1 with TRBJ2-2; D possibly corresponds to TRBD1 (5 bases). Germline CDR1 is MNHNS and CDR2 is SASEGT. The CDR3 is 14 amino acids. Trimming took 2 bases from V and 6 from J, leaving 10 bases between them. This CDR3 reads CASSELVGAGELFF. The CDR3 nucleotides are TGTGCCAGCAGTGAATTGGTAGGGGCCGGGGAGCTGTTTTTT.

The chain is built from TRBV3-1 (or the pseudogene TRBV3-2) and TRBJ1-2; D unclear. This CDR3 region has 13 residues. Germline loops: CDR1 LGHDT, CDR2 YNNKEL (reference sequence). Trimming stripped 3 bases from V and 5 bases from J, with 10 bases between. The DNA for the CDR3 is TGTGCCAGCAGCCAGGGCGGGTTATATGGCTACACCTTC. It codes for CASSQGGLYGYTF.

In this sample, this clone turned up a few times. V and J are TRBV27 and TRBJ2-7, with 7 bases fitting TRBD1. Germline CDR1 MNHEY, CDR2 SMNVEV (reference sequence). Trimming cost V 5 bases and J 6 bases; bases outside gene matches: 7. There are 13 residues in the CDR3. In DNA form, the CDR3 reads TGTGCCAGCAGTCTGGACAGGAGAAGCGAGCAGTACTTC. Protein: CASSLDRRSEQYF.

This chain connects TRBV19 to TRBJ1-2; D unresolved. V lost 3 bases, J lost 4 bases, and 12 bases lay in between. This CDR3 has 14 residues. Germline-derived CDR1 and CDR2 are LNHDA and SQIVND (reference sequence). CDR3 loop: CASSISSNGYGYTF. CDR3 bases: TGTGCCAGTAGTATCAGCAGTAACGGCTATGGCTACACCTTC.

The CDR3 reads CASSLYRDGGYGYTF. The CDR3 region has the DNA TGTGCCAGCAGCTTATACCGGGACGGAGGCTATGGCTACACCTTC. J is TRBJ1-2 and V is TRBV11-2; D is possibly TRBD1 (5 bases). Trimming took 2 bases from V and 4 from J, leaving 14 bases between them. The germline CDR1 and CDR2 sequences are SGHAT and FQNNGV. The CDR3 totals 15 residues.

V is TRBV4-2 and J is TRBJ2-7; D unclear. The germline CDR1 and CDR2 sequences are LGHNA and YNFKEQ. The ends were cut back, 1 base at V and 7 bases at J, with 5 bases in the middle. The CDR3 sequence is 11 residues long. The CDR3 reads CASSQVGEQYF. In DNA, the CDR3 is TGTGCCAGCAGCCAAGTCGGGGAGCAGTACTTC.

The CDR3 DNA follows: TGTGCCAGCAGTTTAGCGGGGGGTAGAATCACCGGGGAGCTGTTTTTT. It specifies CASSLAGGRITGELFF. The chain uses TRBV6-2 or TRBV6-3 and TRBJ2-2; 10 bases match TRBD2. The V gene's germline CDR1 is MNHEY and CDR2 SVGEGT. The CDR3 contains 16 residues. Trimming cost V 4 bases and J 4 bases; bases outside gene matches: 6.

This clone was detected once. The chain is built from TRBV2 and TRBJ1-5; D gene unclear. V lost 7 bases to trimming and J lost 4 bases, with 11 bases between them. There are 13 residues in the CDR3. Germline V gene data show CDR1 as SNHLY and CDR2 as FYNNEI. The CDR3 is CASKDVANQPQHF. The CDR3 DNA reads as TGTGCCAGCAAGGACGTAGCAAATCAGCCCCAGCATTTT.

The chain links TRBV19 to TRBJ2-3; no clear D. CDR1 LNHDA and CDR2 SQIVND come from the germline V gene (reference sequence). V gave up 0 bases and J gave up 8 bases, with 6 bases separating them. The CDR3 length is 12 residues. DNA of the CDR3: TGTGCCAGTAGTATAGATCGGTTTACGCAGTATTTT. Residues: CASSIDRFTQYF.

The V gene is TRBV4-1, the J gene TRBJ2-7; 9 bases agree with TRBD2. With V trimmed by 0 bases and J by 1 base, 7 bases remained unmatched. Germline V gene lookup returns CDR1 MGHRA and CDR2 YSYEKL. This CDR3 spans 17 amino acids. The chain's CDR3 is CASSQDTSGHLSYEQYF. The CDR3 nucleotides read TGCGCCAGCAGCCAAGACACTAGCGGGCACTTATCCTACGAGCAGTACTTC.

This clone came up a few times. The chain joins TRBV2 to TRBJ1-1; D is undetermined. CDR3 length equals 15 residues. CDR1 and CDR2 from the germline V gene are SNHLY and FYNNEI. Trimming cost V 2 bases and J 4 bases, with 14 bases left between them. CDR3 nucleotide sequence: TGTGCCAGCAGTGAATCGCTGAAGATCGCCACTGAAGCTTTCTTT. Encoded protein: CASSESLKIATEAFF.

V usage is TRBV7-6 and J usage is TRBJ2-4, with D uncertain. The CDR3 loop spans 17 amino acids. Trimming removed 0 bases at V and 0 bases at J, with 12 bases between. Germline CDR1 SGHVS, CDR2 FNYEAQ. The DNA of the CDR3 is TGTGCCAGCAGCTTAGCCCCGGGCCCCCTAGCCAAAAACATTCAGTACTTC. Translating it yields CASSLAPGPLAKNIQYF. Looking up the rest from reference TRBV7-6 and TRBJ2-4 gives the full variable domain: GAGVSQSPRYKVTKRGQDVALRCDPISGHVSLYWYRQALGQGPEFLTYFNYEAQQDKSGLPNDRFSAERPEGSISTLTIQRTEQRDSAMYRCASSLAPGPLAKNIQYFGAGTRLSVL.